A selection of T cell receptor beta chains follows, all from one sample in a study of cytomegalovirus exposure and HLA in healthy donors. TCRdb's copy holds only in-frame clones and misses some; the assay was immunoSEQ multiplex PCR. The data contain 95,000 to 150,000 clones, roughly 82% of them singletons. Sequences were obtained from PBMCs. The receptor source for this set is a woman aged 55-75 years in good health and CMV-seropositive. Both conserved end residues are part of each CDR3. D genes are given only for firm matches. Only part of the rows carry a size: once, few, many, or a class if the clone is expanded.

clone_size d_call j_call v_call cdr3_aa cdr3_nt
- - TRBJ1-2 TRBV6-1 CASSEGPLARGGGYTF TGTGCCAGCAGTGAAGGCCCCCTGGCGCGAGGAGGGGGCTACACCTTC
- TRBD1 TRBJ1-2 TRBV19 CASSIARGNYGYTF TGTGCCAGTAGTATAGCCAGGGGGAACTATGGCTACACCTTC
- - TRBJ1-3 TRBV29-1 CSVRGYAGNTIYF TGCAGCGTTCGAGGCTACGCTGGAAACACCATATATTTT
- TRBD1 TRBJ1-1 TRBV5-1 CASSSRQGPNTEAFF TGCGCCAGCAGCTCCCGACAGGGACCGAACACTGAAGCTTTCTTT
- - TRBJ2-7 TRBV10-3 CAISVGQTSYEQYF TGTGCCATCAGTGTTGGACAGACCTCCTACGAGCAGTACTTC
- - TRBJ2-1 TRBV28 CASSFTPLGAEQFF TGTGCCAGCAGTTTCACCCCCCTGGGAGCCGAGCAGTTCTTC
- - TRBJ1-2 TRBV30 CAWSEEIRGYGYTF TGTGCCTGGAGTGAAGAAATCAGAGGCTATGGCTACACCTTC
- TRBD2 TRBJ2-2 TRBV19 CASSSSGTSGSGELFF TGTGCCAGTAGTTCCTCCGGGACTAGCGGGAGTGGGGAGCTGTTTTTT
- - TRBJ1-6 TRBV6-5 CASSFFGSPLHF TGTGCCAGCAGTTTCTTCGGTTCACCCCTCCACTTT
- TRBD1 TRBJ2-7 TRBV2 CASSISGTGGSEQYF TGTGCCAGCAGTATATCCGGGACAGGGGGCTCCGAGCAGTACTTC
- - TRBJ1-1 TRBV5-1 CASSLGQIMNTEAFF TGCGCCAGCAGCTTGGGACAGATAATGAACACTGAAGCTTTCTTT
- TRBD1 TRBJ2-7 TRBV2 CASRGTGGPHEQYF TGTGCCAGCAGGGGGACAGGGGGCCCCCACGAGCAGTACTTC
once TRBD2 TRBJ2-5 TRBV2 CASNQDSGRAETQYF TGTGCCAGCAATCAAGATAGCGGGAGGGCAGAGACCCAGTACTTC
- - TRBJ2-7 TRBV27 CASRQLGQSYEQYF TGTGCCAGCAGACAACTAGGACAGAGCTACGAGCAGTACTTC
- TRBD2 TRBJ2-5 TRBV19 CASSQLAGVVETQYF TGTGCCAGTAGTCAACTAGCGGGGGTTGTAGAGACCCAGTACTTC
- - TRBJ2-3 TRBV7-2 CASSLDGADTQYF TGTGCCAGCAGCTTAGACGGAGCAGATACGCAGTATTTT
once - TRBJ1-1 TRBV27 CASSLGTQGGVNTEAFF TGTGCCAGCAGTTTAGGGACACAGGGTGGGGTGAACACTGAAGCTTTCTTT
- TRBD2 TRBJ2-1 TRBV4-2 CASSQAEASGDNEQFF TGTGCCAGCAGCCAAGCGGAGGCTAGCGGCGACAATGAGCAGTTCTTC
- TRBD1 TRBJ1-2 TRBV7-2 CASTMGVGQANYGYTF TGTGCCAGCACCATGGGGGTAGGACAGGCTAACTATGGCTACACCTTC
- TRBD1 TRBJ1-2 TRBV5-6 CASSQDRGYRGYTF TGTGCCAGCAGCCAGGACAGGGGGTATCGTGGCTACACCTTC
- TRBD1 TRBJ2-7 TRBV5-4 CASSLTGQGPNYEQYF TGTGCCAGCAGCTTGACCGGACAGGGGCCGAACTACGAGCAGTACTTC
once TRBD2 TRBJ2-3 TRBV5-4 CASSPITGTSGRGGTDTQYF TGTGCCAGCAGCCCGATCACCGGGACTAGCGGGAGGGGGGGCACAGATACGCAGTATTTT
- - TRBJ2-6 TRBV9 CASSGGVNGANVLTF TGTGCCAGCTCTGGAGGGGTTAATGGGGCCAACGTCCTGACTTTC
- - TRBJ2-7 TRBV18 CASSPNTYEQYF TGTGCCAGCTCTCCTAATACCTACGAGCAGTACTTC
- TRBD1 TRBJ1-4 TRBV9 CASSIQGGDEKLFF TGTGCCAGCTCCATTCAGGGGGGCGATGAAAAACTGTTTTTT
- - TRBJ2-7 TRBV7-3 CASSPYLYPYEQYF TGTGCCAGCAGCCCCTATCTTTACCCCTACGAGCAGTACTTC
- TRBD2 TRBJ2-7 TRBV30 CAWEAGGHEQYF TGTGCCTGGGAAGCGGGAGGCCACGAGCAGTACTTC
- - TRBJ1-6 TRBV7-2 CASSLEGRRGGSPLHF TGTGCCAGCAGCTTAGAAGGGAGGAGGGGTGGCTCACCCCTCCACTTT
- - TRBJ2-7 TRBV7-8 CASSLVFADSSYEQYF TGTGCCAGCAGCTTAGTGTTCGCCGATAGCTCCTACGAGCAGTACTTC
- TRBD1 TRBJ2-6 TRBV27 CASSFRGPYSGANVLTF TGTGCCAGCAGTTTTAGGGGGCCGTACTCTGGGGCCAACGTCCTGACTTTC
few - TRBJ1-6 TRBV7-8 CASSSAGGSSPLHF TGTGCCAGCAGCTCGGCCGGGGGAAGTTCACCCCTCCACTTT
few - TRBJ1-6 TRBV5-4 CASSLGGGRSPLHF TGTGCCAGCAGCTTGGGCGGGGGTAGGTCACCCCTCCACTTT
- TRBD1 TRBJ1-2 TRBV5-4 CASSFAGTRGRYGYTF TGTGCCAGCAGCTTCGCCGGCACCAGGGGGCGATATGGCTACACCTTC
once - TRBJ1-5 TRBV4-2 CASSQDHRSNQPQHF TGTGCCAGCAGCCAAGATCACCGGAGCAATCAGCCCCAGCATTTT
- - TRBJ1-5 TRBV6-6 CASSYLSDQPQHF TGTGCCAGCAGTTACCTCTCCGATCAGCCCCAGCATTTT
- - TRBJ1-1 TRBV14 CASSQVSLNTEAFF TGTGCCAGCAGCCAAGTCTCCCTGAACACTGAAGCTTTCTTT
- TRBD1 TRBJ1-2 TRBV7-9 CASSLGGTGDFYGYTF TGTGCCAGCAGCTTAGGGGGGACAGGAGATTTTTATGGCTACACCTTC
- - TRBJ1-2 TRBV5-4 CASSLGALYGYTF TGTGCCAGCAGCTTAGGGGCGTTATATGGCTACACCTTC
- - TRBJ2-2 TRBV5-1 CASSLDVYAGELFF TGCGCCAGCAGCTTGGATGTCTATGCCGGGGAGCTGTTTTTT
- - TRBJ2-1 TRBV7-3 CASSIMGYEQFF TGTGCCAGCAGCATTATGGGCTATGAGCAGTTCTTC
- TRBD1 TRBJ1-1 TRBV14 CASSLGGQGVEAFF TGTGCCAGCAGCCTTGGTGGACAGGGGGTTGAAGCTTTCTTT
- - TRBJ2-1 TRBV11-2 CAIEQNNEQFF TGTGCCATTGAACAGAACAATGAGCAGTTCTTC
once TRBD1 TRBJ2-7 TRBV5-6 CASSPGQDEQYF TGTGCCAGCAGCCCTGGACAGGACGAGCAGTACTTC
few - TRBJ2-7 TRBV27 CASSFRGTSSYEQYF TGTGCCAGCAGTTTTCGCGGGACCAGCTCCTACGAGCAGTACTTC
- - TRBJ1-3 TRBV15 CATSRDFGGVDTIYF TGTGCCACCAGCAGAGATTTTGGGGGGGTGGACACCATATATTTT
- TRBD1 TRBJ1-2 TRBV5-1 CASTPTGGASGGYTF TGCGCCAGCACCCCGACAGGGGGCGCCTCGGGTGGCTACACCTTC
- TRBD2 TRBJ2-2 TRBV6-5 CASRPGTRGGELFF TGTGCCAGCAGGCCCGGGACTAGAGGCGGGGAGCTGTTTTTT
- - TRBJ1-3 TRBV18 CASSPGAQAGNTIYF TGTGCCAGCTCACCAGGGGCACAGGCTGGAAACACCATATATTTT
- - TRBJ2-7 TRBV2 CASSELAGSSYEQYF TGTGCCAGCAGTGAATTGGCGGGGAGCTCCTACGAGCAGTACTTC